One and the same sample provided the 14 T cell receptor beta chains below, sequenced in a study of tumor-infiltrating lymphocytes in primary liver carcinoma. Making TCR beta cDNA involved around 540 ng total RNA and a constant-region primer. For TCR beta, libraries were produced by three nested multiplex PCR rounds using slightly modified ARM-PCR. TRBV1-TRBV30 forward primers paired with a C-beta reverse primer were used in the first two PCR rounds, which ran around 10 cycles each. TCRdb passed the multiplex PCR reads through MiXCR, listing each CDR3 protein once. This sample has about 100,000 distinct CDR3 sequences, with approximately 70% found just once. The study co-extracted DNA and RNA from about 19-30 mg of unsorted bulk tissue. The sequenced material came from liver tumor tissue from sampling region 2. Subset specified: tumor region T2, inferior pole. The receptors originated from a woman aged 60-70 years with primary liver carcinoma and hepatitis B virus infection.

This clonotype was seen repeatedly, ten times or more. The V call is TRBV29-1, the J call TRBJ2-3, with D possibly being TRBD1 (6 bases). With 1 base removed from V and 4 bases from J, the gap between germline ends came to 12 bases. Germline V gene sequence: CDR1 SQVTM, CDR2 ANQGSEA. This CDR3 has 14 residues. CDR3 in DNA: TGCAGCGTTGAAGGTGGCAGGGGAGCAGATACGCAGTATTTT. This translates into CSVEGGRGADTQYF.

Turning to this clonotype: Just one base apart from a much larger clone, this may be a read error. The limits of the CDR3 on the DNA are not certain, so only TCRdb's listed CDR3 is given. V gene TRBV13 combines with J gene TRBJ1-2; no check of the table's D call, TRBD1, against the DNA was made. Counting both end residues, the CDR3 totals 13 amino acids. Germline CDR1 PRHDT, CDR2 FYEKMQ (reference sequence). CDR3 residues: CAGRPGHQYGCTF.

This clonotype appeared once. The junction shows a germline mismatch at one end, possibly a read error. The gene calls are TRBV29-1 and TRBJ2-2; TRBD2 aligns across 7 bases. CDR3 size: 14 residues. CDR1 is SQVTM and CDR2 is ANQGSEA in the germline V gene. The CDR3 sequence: CSVDAGVGSGDLFF. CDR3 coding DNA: TGCAGCGTTGACGCGGGAGTGGGATCCGGGGATCTGTTTTTT.

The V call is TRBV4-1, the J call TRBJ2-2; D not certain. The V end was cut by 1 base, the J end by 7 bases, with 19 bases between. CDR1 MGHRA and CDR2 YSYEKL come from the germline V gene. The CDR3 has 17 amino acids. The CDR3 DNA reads TGCGCCAGCAGCCAAGTAGACATGCAATTTCCGATCGGGGAGCTGTTTTTT. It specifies CASSQVDMQFPIGELFF.

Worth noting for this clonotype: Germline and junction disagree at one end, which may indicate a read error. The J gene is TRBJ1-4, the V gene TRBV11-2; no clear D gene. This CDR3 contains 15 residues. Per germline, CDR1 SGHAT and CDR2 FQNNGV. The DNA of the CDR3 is TGTGCCAGCAGCTTAGGGGGTATAGGTGGTTGGAAACTGTTTTTC. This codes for CASSLGGIGGWKLFF.

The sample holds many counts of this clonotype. The CDR3 bases are TGCAGCGTTGGCTTCACCGGGGAGCTGTTTTTT. It specifies CSVGFTGELFF. This sequence joins TRBV29-1 and TRBJ2-2; no reliable D call. Germline CDR1 reads SQVTM; CDR2 reads ANQGSEA. The V end was cut by 4 bases, the J end by 4 bases, with 4 bases between. The CDR3 has 11 amino acids.

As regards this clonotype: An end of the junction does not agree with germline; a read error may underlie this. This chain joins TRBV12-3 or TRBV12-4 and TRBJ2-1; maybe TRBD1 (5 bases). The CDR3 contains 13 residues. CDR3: CASSFRKGIDQLF. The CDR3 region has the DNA TGTGCCAGCAGTTTTCGTAAGGGGATTGACCAGTTATTC.

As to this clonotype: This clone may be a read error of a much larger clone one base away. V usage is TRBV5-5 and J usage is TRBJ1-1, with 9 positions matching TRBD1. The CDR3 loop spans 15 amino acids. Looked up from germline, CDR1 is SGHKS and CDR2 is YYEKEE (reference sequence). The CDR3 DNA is TGTGCCAGCAGCCCGCGGACAGGGGACGACACTGAAGCTCTCTTT. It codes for CASSPRTGDDTEALF.

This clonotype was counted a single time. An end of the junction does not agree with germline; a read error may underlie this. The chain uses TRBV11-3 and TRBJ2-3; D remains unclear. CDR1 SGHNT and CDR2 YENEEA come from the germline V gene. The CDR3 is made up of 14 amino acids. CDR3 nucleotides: TGTGCCAGCAGCTTAAGGACGGGCACAGATACCCAGTATTTT. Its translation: CASSLRTGTDTQYF.

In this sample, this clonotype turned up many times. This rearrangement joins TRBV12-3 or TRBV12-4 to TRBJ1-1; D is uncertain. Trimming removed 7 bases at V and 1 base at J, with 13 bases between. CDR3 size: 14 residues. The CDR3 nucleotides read TGTGCCAGCACCTACCAGCACCCGAACACTGAAGCTTTCTTT. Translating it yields CASTYQHPNTEAFF.

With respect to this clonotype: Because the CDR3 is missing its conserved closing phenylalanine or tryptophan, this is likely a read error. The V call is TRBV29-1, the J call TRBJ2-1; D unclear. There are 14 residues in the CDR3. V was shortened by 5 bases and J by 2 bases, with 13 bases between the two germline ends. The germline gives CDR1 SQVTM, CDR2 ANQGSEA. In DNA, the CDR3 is TGCAGCGTTCGCCCACGAGGCACCTACAATGAGCAGTTCTTA. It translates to CSVRPRGTYNEQFL.

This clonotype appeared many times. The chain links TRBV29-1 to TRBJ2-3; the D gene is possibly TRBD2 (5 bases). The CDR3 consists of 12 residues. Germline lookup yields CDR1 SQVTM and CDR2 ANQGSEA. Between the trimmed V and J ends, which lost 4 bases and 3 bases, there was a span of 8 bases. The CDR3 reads CSVVRGTDTQYF. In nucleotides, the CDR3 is TGCAGCGTTGTCCGGGGTACAGATACGCAGTATTTT.

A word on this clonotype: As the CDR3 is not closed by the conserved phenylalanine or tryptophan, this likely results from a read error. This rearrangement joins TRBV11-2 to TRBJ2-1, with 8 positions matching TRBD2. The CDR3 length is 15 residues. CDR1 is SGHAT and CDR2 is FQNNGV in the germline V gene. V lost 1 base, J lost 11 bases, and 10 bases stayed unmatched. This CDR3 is CASSLASGSVSKQFL. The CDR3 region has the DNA TGTGCCAGCAGCTTAGCGAGCGGGAGTGTGAGTAAGCAGTTCCTC.

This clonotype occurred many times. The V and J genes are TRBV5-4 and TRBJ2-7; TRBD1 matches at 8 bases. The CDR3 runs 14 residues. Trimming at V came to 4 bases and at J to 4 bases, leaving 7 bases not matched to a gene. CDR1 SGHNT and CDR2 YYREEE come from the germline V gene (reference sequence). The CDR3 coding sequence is TGTGCCAGCAGCCCCGGGACAGGCCCATACGAGCAGTACTTC. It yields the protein CASSPGTGPYEQYF.